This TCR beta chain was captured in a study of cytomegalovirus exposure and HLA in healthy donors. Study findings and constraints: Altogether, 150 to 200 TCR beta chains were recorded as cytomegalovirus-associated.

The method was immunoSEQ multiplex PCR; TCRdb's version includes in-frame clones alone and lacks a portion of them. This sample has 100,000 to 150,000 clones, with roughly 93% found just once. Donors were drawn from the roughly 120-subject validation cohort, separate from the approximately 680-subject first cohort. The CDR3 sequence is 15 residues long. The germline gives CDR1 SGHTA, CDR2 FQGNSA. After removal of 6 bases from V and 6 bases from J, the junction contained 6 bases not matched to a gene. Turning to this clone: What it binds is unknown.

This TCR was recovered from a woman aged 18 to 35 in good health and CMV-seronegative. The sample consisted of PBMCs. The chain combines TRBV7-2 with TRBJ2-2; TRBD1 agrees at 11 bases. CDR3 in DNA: TGTGCCAGCAGACAACCGGGACAGGGGGCCGGGGAGCTGTTTTTT. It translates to CASRQPGQGAGELFF. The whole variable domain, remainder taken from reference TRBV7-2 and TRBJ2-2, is GAGVSQSPSNKVTEKGKDVELRCDPISGHTALYWYRQSLGQGLEFLIYFQGNSAPDKSGLPSDRFSAERTGGSVSTLTIQRTQQEDSAVYLCASRQPGQGAGELFFGEGSRLTVL.